This T cell receptor (beta chain) was captured in a study of T cell responses to AZD1222 COVID-19 vaccine (dated by TCRdb to the early 2020s). For the study in its entirety: AZD1222 recipients with second doses at about 4 weeks or about 12 weeks were pooled, because spike-specific TCR depth and breadth did not differ between schedules. Enrollment into the trials was organized by age into subgroups of 18-55, 56-69 and 70-plus years, and those subgroups contained roughly 150, 30 and 60 TCR-sequenced participants, respectively. A total of more than 230 trial participants underwent TCR sequencing, of whom 207 had received two doses of AZD1222 and around 26 had received two doses of the MenACWY control vaccine.

Taken with the paper, the label for time point translates to: baseline before first vaccination. Samples from vaccinated people were obtained from the UK trials COV001 and COV002, which included a single-blind randomized controlled phase 2/3 trial of AZD1222 (ChAdOx1 nCoV-19) in healthy adults. Trial participant PBMC samples were collected at day 0 and day 28 after the second dose for TCRbeta chain sequencing. The CDR3 has 12 amino acids, counting the end cysteine and phenylalanine. Only the CDR3 region is kept as DNA, spanning 36 bases read in frame from base 1. CDR1 and CDR2, looked up from the germline V gene (reference sequence), are GTSNPN and SVGIG. The V end loses 2 bases and the J end loses 3 bases, and a stretch of 4 bases separates them. For this clone: Its antigen target is currently unknown. Base qualities are not recorded, but no much larger clone differs from it by a single base.

The CDR3 regions of human TCRbeta chains were subjected to immunosequencing. The study's processing was this. TCRs in the repertoires were compared against a reference library of SARS-CoV-2-specific TCRs that had been generated with the MIRA antigen-specificity platform. Breadth was defined as the fraction of unique TCRs that were SARS-CoV-2-associated, and depth was defined as the fraction of total T cells that were SARS-CoV-2-associated. Using the MIRA data, each spike-specific TCR was mapped to the spike region that the TCR reacts to and placed in a CD4 or CD8 class. Log10-transformed breadth and depth values were compared by one-way ANOVA with Sidak's multiple comparisons tests. Imported from immuneACCESS, the table was reduced by TCRdb to in-frame sequences with V and J called. These copies leave out some clones; in studies compared against another copy, an unresolved V gene accounts for under half, and the cause of the remainder is not known. The V and J calls and the clone size are those of that table, but D and trimming were determined from the DNA. This sample gives more than 150,000 clones in total; over 75% of them show up just once. Around 1.5% of the sample lies in the top ten.

What the work shows at the level of the full study, not this receptor alone: Reportedly, almost half of the unique spike-specific TCRs recognized epitopes lying outside the regions that are mutated in the B.1.351 and B.1.1.7 variants. After two AZD1222 doses, spike-specific TCR breadth and depth were significantly higher than at day 0 and than in MenACWY recipients. Participants were mostly white British and included more females than males, and it was suggested by the authors that clonal diversity may have been underestimated. Vaccine-associated CD4 TCRs spanned the whole spike protein, with dominant responses in regions 160-218 and 743-854. Conclusions about previously exposed vaccinees are limited because only a handful of AZD1222 recipients were SARS-CoV-2 seropositive at baseline. The 56-69-year group was small, and its depth increase did not reach significance, likely because of low power. No day 14 peak-response samples were available, so repertoires were characterized only after the peak T cell response.

This receptor chain uses TRBV30 and TRBJ1-4, with the D gene uncertain. Sequenced here: peripheral blood, sampled on day 0 of AZD1222 vaccination. This TCR was recovered from an adult in good health. The CDR3 protein is CAWSLSNEKLFF. Read as DNA, the sequence is TGTGCCTGGAGTCTTTCTAATGAAAAACTGTTTTTT.